The present T cell receptor beta chain was sequenced within a study of beta chain features in type 1 diabetes. V shed 5 bases and J 2 bases; nucleotides not matched to a gene: 4. Germline-derived CDR1 and CDR2 are MNHEY and SVGAGI. CDR3 length: 15 residues. As every portion of the isolated RNA was reverse transcribed, the sequencing read expressed TCRB transcripts. TCRdb keeps only in-frame clones here, not all; method: immunoSEQ multiplex PCR. The sample has approximately 380,000 clones, over 12% seen once. A word on this clone: The same CDR3 can be traced to other DNA sequences in this sample.

The sequence came from a young woman in good health. Sequencing input: naive CD4+ T cells from blood. The V call is TRBV6-5, the J call TRBJ2-1; TRBD1 agrees at 9 bases. The CDR3 nucleotides read TGTGCCAGCAGTCAGGACAGGGGACCCTACAATGAGCAGTTCTTC. It is translated as CASSQDRGPYNEQFF.